The 23 T cell receptor beta chains reported below all come from one sample, sequenced in a study of shared T cell receptors in the human thymus. The protocol was immunoSEQ multiplex PCR, while the TCRdb copy is restricted to in-frame clones and leaves out a portion. The repertoire holds hundreds of thousands of clones, with around nine tenths as singletons. The sample was also linked to a second study, of human thymus T cells.

The sequenced sample was thymocytes. Every receptor here comes from a boy under three years old with a congenital heart defect.

The V call is TRBV13, the J call TRBJ2-7; D is uncertain. The germline V gene has CDR1 PRHDT and CDR2 FYEKMQ (reference sequence). The V gene lost 4 bases and the J gene lost 2 bases, with 18 bases spanning the gap. This CDR3 is built from 16 residues. The CDR3: CASSSEVRSRAYEQYF. DNA for the CDR3: TGTGCCAGCAGCTCTGAGGTTAGGTCCCGGGCCTACGAGCAGTACTTC.

The CDR3 bases are TGTGCCTGGAGGGCGACTAGCGGGAGGGCTAGAAGCAGCCGAGAGACCCAGTACTTC. As protein: CAWRATSGRARSSRETQYF. V is TRBV30 and J is TRBJ2-5; 14 bases map to TRBD2. The CDR3 runs 19 residues. V lost 3 bases to trimming and J lost 4 bases; unmatched junction nucleotides: 16. In germline, CDR1 is GTSNPN, CDR2 SVGIG (reference sequence). The whole variable domain, remainder taken from reference TRBV30 and TRBJ2-5, is SQTIHQWPATLVQPVGSPLSLECTVEGTSNPNLYWYRQAAGRGLQLLFYSVGIGQISSEVPQNLSASRPQDRQFILSSKKLLLSDSGFYLCAWRATSGRARSSRETQYFGPGTRLLVL.

CDR3: CAIMPASGNEQFF. The CDR3 nucleotides read TGTGCCATCATGCCGGCCTCGGGCAATGAGCAGTTCTTC. J is TRBJ2-1 and V is TRBV10-3; D is ambiguous. Germline V gives CDR1 ENHRY, CDR2 SYGVKD. This CDR3 comprises 13 residues. V was trimmed by 7 bases and J by 6 bases, leaving 13 bases between them.

The chain joins TRBV4-1 to TRBJ2-7; 7 nucleotides match TRBD2. Germline values: CDR1 MGHRA, CDR2 YSYEKL. The length of the CDR3 is 18 residues. V gave up 4 bases and J gave up 4 bases; unmatched junction bases: 19. CDR3 sequence reads: CASSPEIHRLAIRYEQYF. The CDR3 DNA sequence: TGCGCCAGCAGCCCTGAAATCCACCGACTAGCTATACGGTACGAGCAGTACTTC.

The rearrangement links TRBV6-5 to TRBJ1-2, with 7 bases lining up with TRBD1. The V gene end was trimmed by 0 bases and the J gene end by 4 bases; junction bases not matched to a gene: 5. The CDR3 runs 15 residues. The germline V gene encodes CDR1 MNHEY and CDR2 SVGAGI. CDR3 nucleotides: TGTGCCAGCAGTTACTCACCAGGGGGGAGCTATGGCTACACCTTC. It yields the protein CASSYSPGGSYGYTF.

The CDR3 loop reads CASGEWGELFF. The DNA of the CDR3 is TGTGCCAGCGGGGAGTGGGGGGAGCTGTTTTTT. The J gene is TRBJ2-2, the V gene TRBV25-1; weak D call: TRBD2 (5 bases). Germline lookup yields CDR1 MGHDK and CDR2 SYGVNS. The CDR3 loop spans 11 amino acids. The germline V and J ends were trimmed by 8 bases and 8 bases, with 9 bases remaining between them.

V and J are TRBV5-5 and TRBJ2-7; D is perhaps TRBD1 (5 bases). Trimming removed 5 bases at V and 0 bases at J, with 15 bases between. The CDR3 contains 15 residues. The germline V gene encodes CDR1 SGHKS and CDR2 YYEKEE (reference sequence). The CDR3 nucleotides are TGTGCCAGCAGGTACAGGTCCTCCAGCTCCTACGAGCAGTACTTC. Its protein is CASRYRSSSSYEQYF.

J is TRBJ1-2 and V is TRBV4-1; possible D gene TRBD1, 5 bases. The CDR3 has 14 amino acids. In germline, CDR1 is MGHRA, CDR2 YSYEKL. Trimming cost V 4 bases and J 8 bases, with 17 bases left between them. The CDR3 DNA is TGCGCCAGCAGCCCCGGGGGGGGTGAGAGGGGCTACACCTTC. It is translated as CASSPGGGERGYTF.

The chain carries TRBV7-8 and TRBJ1-1; a weak D match, TRBD1 (6 bases). V lost 5 bases to trimming and J lost 3 bases, with 16 bases between them. Germline CDR1 and CDR2: SGHVS and FQNEAQ. The CDR3 contains 15 residues. CDR3 loop: CASSIQGYADTEAFF. Written as DNA, the CDR3 is TGTGCCAGCAGCATCCAGGGGTATGCGGACACTGAAGCTTTCTTT.

This chain connects TRBV11-2 to TRBJ2-7, with 10 bases aligning to TRBD1. J lost 5 bases, V lost 0 bases, and 1 base had no gene match. Looked up from germline, CDR1 is SGHAT and CDR2 is FQNNGV. The CDR3 covers 14 residues. The CDR3 sequence: CASSLDGTGDEQYF. The CDR3, as DNA: TGTGCCAGCAGCTTAGATGGGACAGGGGACGAGCAGTACTTC.

This clone showed up just once. The rearrangement uses TRBV10-3 and TRBJ2-7; tentatively, D is TRBD1 (5 bases). Trimming took off 7 bases at V and 1 base at J, with 17 bases between the two ends. The CDR3 extends over 15 amino acids. In germline, CDR1 is ENHRY, CDR2 SYGVKD. CDR3 coding DNA: TGTGCCATCACTGGGAAAACAGGTAATTCCTACGAGCAGTACTTC. Translated: CAITGKTGNSYEQYF.

The V gene is TRBV23-1, the J gene TRBJ2-1; 7 bases are shared with TRBD1. TRBV23-1 is designated an ORF whose function remains uncertain. The CDR3 has 16 amino acids. V lost 3 bases to trimming and J lost 7 bases; unmatched junction nucleotides: 12. This CDR3 reads CASSHRGTRKYNEQFF. CDR3 DNA sequence: TGCGCCAGCAGTCACAGGGGGACCAGAAAGTATAATGAGCAGTTCTTC.

The chain is built from TRBV28 and TRBJ1-5; 8 nucleotides agree with TRBD1. J was trimmed by 5 bases and V by 8 bases; bases with no gene match: 14. The germline V gene has CDR1 MDHEN and CDR2 SYDVKM. CDR3 length: 16 residues. The CDR3 loop reads CASGNRGRGAYQPQHF. CDR3 DNA sequence: TGTGCCAGCGGGAACAGGGGGAGAGGGGCTTATCAGCCCCAGCATTTT.

This clone was seen a single time. The J gene is TRBJ2-1, the V gene TRBV6-6, with D possibly being TRBD2 (5 bases). V lost 6 bases to trimming and J lost 9 bases, with 12 bases between them. Germline lookup yields CDR1 MNHNY and CDR2 SVGAGI (reference sequence). The CDR3 spans 12 residues. The CDR3 loop reads CASSQIGGEQFF. CDR3 in DNA: TGTGCCAGCAGCCAGATAGGAGGTGAGCAGTTCTTC.

J is TRBJ1-5 and V is TRBV19; D possibly corresponds to TRBD1 (5 bases). Trimming left V 1 base short and J 4 bases short, with 17 bases between. Germline CDR1 reads LNHDA; CDR2 reads SQIVND (reference sequence). The length of the CDR3 is 17 residues. The CDR3 nucleotides read TGTGCCAGTAGTATAGGGAGTCCAGGGATGGGTAATCAGCCCCAGCATTTT. This sequence encodes CASSIGSPGMGNQPQHF.

The chain couples TRBV28 to TRBJ2-5; 13 nucleotides agree with TRBD2. The V segment lost 4 bases and the J segment 3 bases; nucleotides outside the gene matches: 11. Germline lookup yields CDR1 MDHEN and CDR2 SYDVKM. The CDR3 is 18 residues long. The CDR3: CASSCWTSGSPLKETQYF. CDR3 coding DNA: TGTGCCAGCAGTTGCTGGACTAGCGGGAGCCCCCTAAAAGAGACCCAGTACTTC.

The chain joins TRBV6-1 to TRBJ1-1; 7 nucleotides align to TRBD1. The CDR3 is 12 residues long. Germline V gene data show CDR1 as MNHNS and CDR2 as SASEGT. The J segment lost 7 bases and the V segment lost 8 bases, leaving 7 bases of the junction unmatched. CDR3 DNA sequence: TGTGCCAGCGAACAGGGGTGGGATGAAGCTTTCTTT. Amino acids: CASEQGWDEAFF.

This sequence joins TRBV2 and TRBJ2-7; weak D call: TRBD2 (5 bases). V dropped 2 bases and J dropped 5 bases, with 13 bases sitting between them. The CDR3 covers 14 residues. The germline CDR1 and CDR2 sequences are SNHLY and FYNNEI. CDR3 residues: CASSEFFLGDEQYF. In nucleotides, the CDR3 is TGTGCCAGCAGTGAATTCTTCCTGGGAGACGAGCAGTACTTC.

The chain joins TRBV2 to TRBJ2-7, with D perhaps matching TRBD1 (6 bases). The CDR3 length is 13 residues. Trimming left V 8 bases short and J 5 bases short, with 16 bases between. The germline CDR1 and CDR2 sequences are SNHLY and FYNNEI. DNA of the CDR3: TGTGCCAGCTCGGGACGGTGGGACAACGAGCAGTACTTC. Encoded protein: CASSGRWDNEQYF.

In DNA, the CDR3 is TGTGCCATCCAGAGCGCGTACAATGAGCAGTTCTTC. Encoded protein: CAIQSAYNEQFF. The V gene is TRBV10-3, the J gene TRBJ2-1; D call uncertain. Trimming pared 8 bases from V and 4 bases from J, leaving 9 bases between. This CDR3 has 12 amino acids. Germline V gene lookup returns CDR1 ENHRY and CDR2 SYGVKD.

The chain has TRBV5-1 and TRBJ1-3; TRBD1 agrees at 7 bases. The CDR3 is 13 amino acids. Germline CDR1 reads SGHRS; CDR2 reads YFSETQ. With V trimmed by 7 bases and J by 4 bases, 5 bases remained unmatched. This chain's CDR3 is CASATGSGNTIYF. The CDR3 DNA sequence: TGCGCCAGCGCGACAGGGTCGGGAAACACCATATATTTT. The whole variable domain, filled in from reference TRBV5-1 and TRBJ1-3, reads KAGVTQTPRYLIKTRGQQVTLSCSPISGHRSVSWYQQTPGQGLQFLFEYFSETQRNKGNFPGRFSGRQFSNSRSEMNVSTLELGDSALYLCASATGSGNTIYFGEGSWLTVV.

The gene calls are TRBV5-1 and TRBJ2-4; D is perhaps TRBD2 (6 bases). The length of the CDR3 is 17 residues. CDR1 SGHRS and CDR2 YFSETQ come from the germline V gene. V gave up 0 bases and J gave up 0 bases, with 13 bases separating them. The CDR3 DNA is TGCGCCAGCAGCTTGGGACGGGGAGGCCTAGCCAAAAACATTCAGTACTTC. It translates to CASSLGRGGLAKNIQYF.

This clone came up once. The V call is TRBV9, the J call TRBJ2-1, with D unclear. Per germline, CDR1 SGDLS and CDR2 YYNGEE. Trimming pared 3 bases from V and 4 bases from J, leaving 8 bases between. The CDR3 is made up of 13 amino acids. This CDR3 reads CASSATPYNEQFF. The CDR3 DNA reads TGTGCCAGCAGCGCGACACCATACAATGAGCAGTTCTTC.